The present T cell receptor (beta chain) was sequenced within a study of beta chain features in type 1 diabetes. Overall study results and limits: Among all four CD4+ subsets, Type 1 diabetes patients had TCRB CDR3s that were moderately but significantly shorter. Patients and controls would be equally affected if PCR favored shorter templates.

The CDR3 is 14 amino acids. Trimming stripped 4 bases from V and 0 bases from J, with 9 bases between. Germline V lookup: CDR1 MNHEY, CDR2 SVGAGI. All of the isolated RNA was reverse transcribed, so expressed TCRB transcripts were sequenced. The method was immunoSEQ multiplex PCR; TCRdb's version includes in-frame clones alone and lacks a portion of them. Counted here are 300,000 to 350,000 clones, approximately 10% occurring once; the ten biggest clones make up around 1%. This clone was observed a few times. Its antigen remains unknown. The sample carries other DNA sequences with the same CDR3. V usage is TRBV6-5 and J usage is TRBJ1-1; a possible D gene is TRBD1 (6 bases). Sequenced sample: central memory CD4+ T cells from blood. This TCR was sampled from a man aged 30 to 45 with type 1 diabetes. The CDR3 loop is CASSSDRLNTEAFF. The CDR3 nucleotides are TGTGCCAGCAGTTCGGACAGATTGAACACTGAAGCTTTCTTT.